This TCR beta chain was sequenced for a study of blood T cells in healthy people across ages. V was pared by 6 bases and J by 4 bases, with 18 bases between. The CDR3 consists of 15 residues. Germline CDR1 is SNHLY and CDR2 is FYNNEI. PCR was performed a second time for about 7 to 11 cycles using a sample-barcoded 5' primer and a J-beta primer mix. Each cDNA molecule was tagged by a template-switch adaptor that had 12 random nucleotides. TCRdb reprocessed the 5' RACE reads with MiXCR, giving one entry per CDR3 protein. This sample yields around 690,000 distinct CDR3 sequences, of which about 54% are seen a single time; 35% to 40% belongs to the top ten.

The TCR sequence derives from a man in his sixties in good health. The sequenced sample consisted of blood. The genes are TRBV2 and TRBJ1-1; D ambiguous. The CDR3 protein is CASREMTGGSTEAFF. CDR3 nucleotides: TGTGCCAGCAGAGAAATGACGGGTGGTAGCACTGAAGCTTTCTTT. The whole variable domain, remainder taken from reference TRBV2 and TRBJ1-1, is EPEVTQTPSHQVTQMGQEVILRCVPISNHLYFYWYRQILGQKVEFLVSFYNNEISEKSEIFDDQFSVERPDGSNFTLKIRSTKLEDSAMYFCASREMTGGSTEAFFGQGTRLTVV.